This entry describes one T cell receptor beta chain. The repertoire was sequenced with immunoSEQ multiplex PCR; TCRdb's copy has only in-frame clones and lacks some. This sample has about 660,000 clones; 80% to 90% occur once, and the top ten carry 0.0094%. Trimming removed 3 bases from V and 4 bases from J, with 15 bases in between. This CDR3 comprises 15 residues. CDR1 and CDR2 from the germline V gene are MDHEN and SYDVKM. The data were taken from a study of shared T cell receptors in the human thymus. These same data were also listed under a study on human thymus T cells. That paper states: Finnish infants who were healthy and having corrective surgery for congenital heart defects made up the donors.

J is TRBJ1-2 and V is TRBV28; a weak D match, TRBD1 (6 bases). This sequence was found in a boy in the first two years of life with a congenital heart defect. Sequencing was carried out using thymocytes. CDR3 sequence reads: CASSFVKDSLYGYTF. CDR3 sequence (DNA): TGTGCCAGCAGTTTTGTTAAGGACAGCCTCTATGGCTACACCTTC.